These T cell receptor beta chains were read from a single sample in a study of response to subunit inactivated influenza vaccine. One entry per CDR3 protein, called by TCRdb with MiXCR from the RT-PCR reads. The repertoire has a few hundred thousand distinct CDR3 sequences, roughly 22% of them found once; the top ten carry roughly a tenth. The material sequenced was PBMCs from blood, taken approximately 20 months after vaccination. These receptors were taken from a man in his fifties or sixties who received an inactivated influenza vaccine. CDR3s include the opening cysteine and the closing phenylalanine or tryptophan. A D gene is named only where the DNA matches it firmly. Size tells how often a clone was seen (once, few, many) or the class of an expanded clone, and some rows leave it out.

len | abundance | j_gene | d_gene | v_gene | CDR3nt | CDR3aa
14 | NA | TRBJ1-6 | NA | TRBV20-1 | TGCAGTGCGACCAGCCGCCGCACGACAGGAGCCCTCCACTTT | CSATSRRTTGALHF
14 | few | TRBJ1-5 | TRBD1 | TRBV12-3/TRBV12-4 | TGTGCCAGCAGTTTTACAGGGGGCAATCAGCCCCAGCATTTT | CASSFTGGNQPQHF
17 | once | TRBJ2-1 | TRBD2 | TRBV5-1 | TGCGCCAGCAGCTGGGGACTAGCGGGGGTTTCCTACAATGAGCAGTTCTTC | CASSWGLAGVSYNEQFF
14 | NA | TRBJ1-3 | NA | TRBV7-2 | TGTGCCAGCAGCTACAGGGACTCTGGAAACACCATATATTTT | CASSYRDSGNTIYF
17 | once | TRBJ2-7 | TRBD1 | TRBV7-2 | TGTGCCAGCAGCTTAGTTCGGGGGACAGGGCCCTCCTACGAGCAGTACTTC | CASSLVRGTGPSYEQYF
14 | NA | TRBJ2-3 | TRBD2 | TRBV9 | TGTGCCAGCAGTCTGGCGGGAGGATCAGATACGCAGTATTTT | CASSLAGGSDTQYF
16 | few | TRBJ2-6 | TRBD1 | TRBV7-2 | TGTGCCAGCAGCTTGACAGGGGGGTTTGGGGCCAACGTCCTGACTTTC | CASSLTGGFGANVLTF
14 | NA | TRBJ1-4 | TRBD1 | TRBV19 | TGTGCCAGTAGTGTCGACAGGGGCGTTGGAAAACTGTTTTTT | CASSVDRGVGKLFF
12 | many | TRBJ1-2 | NA | TRBV2 | TGTGCCAGCAGCGCAGGACAGTGGGGCTACACCTTC | CASSAGQWGYTF
15 | NA | TRBJ2-1 | NA | TRBV29-1 | TGCAGCGTTGAAGGAGGACGTCTAACATACAATGAGCAGTTCTTC | CSVEGGRLTYNEQFF
13 | NA | TRBJ1-5 | TRBD1 | TRBV6-1 | TGTGCCAGCAGTGAAGCGGGACAGGGATCCCAGCATTTT | CASSEAGQGSQHF
18 | NA | TRBJ2-7 | NA | TRBV11-1 | TGTGCCAGCAGCTTTCTTTCGGGTTTGGTTGCTAGCTCCTACGAGCAGTACTTC | CASSFLSGLVASSYEQYF
12 | NA | TRBJ2-7 | NA | TRBV29-1 | TGCAGCGTTGATTGGGGCGGCAACGAGCAGTACTTC | CSVDWGGNEQYF
15 | NA | TRBJ2-5 | NA | TRBV12-3/TRBV12-4 | TGTGCCAGCAGTTCCCGGACCGTGAGCGAAGAGACCCAGTACTTC | CASSSRTVSEETQYF
16 | few | TRBJ2-1 | NA | TRBV5-1 | TGCGCCAGCAGCCAGATGTGGCCCGCCGCGATCTATGAGCAGTTCTTC | CASSQMWPAAIYEQFF
11 | NA | TRBJ2-3 | NA | TRBV10-3 | TGTGCCACAAACCGTGGAGATACGCAGTATTTT | CATNRGDTQYF
17 | few | TRBJ1-1 | TRBD1 | TRBV6-2/TRBV6-3 | TGTGCCAGCAGTTACTCCGGCCAGGGGGATGCGAACACTGAAGCTTTCTTT | CASSYSGQGDANTEAFF